A selection of T cell receptor beta chains follows, all from one sample in a study of T cell changes during pregnancy in multiple sclerosis. Profiled with immunoSEQ multiplex PCR; TCRdb holds only in-frame clones, not every one. The sample has about 55,000 clones, 90% to 95% seen once; the top ten hold 3% to 3.5%. The starting material was CD8+ T cells from peripheral blood mononuclear cells, obtained in the third trimester of pregnancy. All receptors come from a female donor with multiple sclerosis, enrolled in a pregnancy study. CDR3s include the opening cysteine and the closing phenylalanine or tryptophan. The order of the fields is D gene, J gene, clone size, V gene, CDR3 protein, CDR3 DNA. A D gene is named only where the DNA matches it firmly. Not all rows give a size; the values are once, few, many and, for expanded clones, a class.

D gene: TRBD2; J gene: TRBJ2-7; clone size: .; V gene: TRBV2; CDR3 protein: CASTGLAGTYEQYF; CDR3 DNA: TGTGCCAGCACCGGACTAGCGGGAACCTACGAGCAGTACTTC
D gene: TRBD2; J gene: TRBJ2-3; clone size: once; V gene: TRBV29-1; CDR3 protein: CSVEDMGREGSTDTQYF; CDR3 DNA: TGCAGCGTTGAAGATATGGGGAGGGAGGGGTCCACAGATACGCAGTATTTT
D gene: .; J gene: TRBJ2-1; clone size: .; V gene: TRBV4-3; CDR3 protein: CASSQERVFAGEIF; CDR3 DNA: TGCGCCAGCAGCCAAGAGAGGGTCTTCGCAGGAGAGATCTTC
D gene: TRBD1; J gene: TRBJ1-2; clone size: .; V gene: TRBV2; CDR3 protein: CASSERTGGFIGYTF; CDR3 DNA: TGTGCCAGCAGTGAACGGACAGGGGGCTTTATAGGCTACACCTTC
D gene: .; J gene: TRBJ1-1; clone size: .; V gene: TRBV7-4; CDR3 protein: CASSPPRHSYQGGHTEAFF; CDR3 DNA: TGTGCCAGCAGCCCCCCCCGTCACTCATACCAGGGCGGACACACTGAAGCTTTCTTT
D gene: TRBD1; J gene: TRBJ2-7; clone size: .; V gene: TRBV11-2; CDR3 protein: CASSLGRGSYEQYF; CDR3 DNA: TGTGCCAGCAGCTTGGGCAGGGGGTCTTACGAGCAGTACTTC
D gene: TRBD1; J gene: TRBJ1-1; clone size: .; V gene: TRBV19; CDR3 protein: CASSIGPGTGHTEAFF; CDR3 DNA: TGTGCCAGTAGTATTGGTCCCGGGACAGGCCACACTGAAGCTTTCTTT
D gene: TRBD2; J gene: TRBJ2-1; clone size: .; V gene: TRBV4-2; CDR3 protein: CASSHIVGGGLAGTNEQFF; CDR3 DNA: TGTGCCAGCAGCCACATCGTGGGGGGGGGACTAGCGGGGACCAATGAGCAGTTCTTC
D gene: TRBD2; J gene: TRBJ2-1; clone size: .; V gene: TRBV4-3; CDR3 protein: CASSQDPSGSRNEQFF; CDR3 DNA: TGCGCCAGCAGCCAAGATCCCAGCGGGAGCCGCAATGAGCAGTTCTTC
D gene: .; J gene: TRBJ2-3; clone size: .; V gene: TRBV5-5; CDR3 protein: CASLLWGDDTQYF; CDR3 DNA: TGTGCCAGCCTCCTCTGGGGAGACGATACGCAGTATTTT
D gene: .; J gene: TRBJ1-5; clone size: .; V gene: TRBV19; CDR3 protein: CASNTGFPPYQPQHF; CDR3 DNA: TGTGCCAGTAACACAGGTTTCCCCCCCTATCAGCCCCAGCATTTT
D gene: TRBD1; J gene: TRBJ2-7; clone size: .; V gene: TRBV7-8; CDR3 protein: CASSHLWDRSYEQYF; CDR3 DNA: TGTGCCAGCAGCCACCTGTGGGACAGGTCCTACGAGCAGTACTTC
D gene: TRBD1; J gene: TRBJ1-1; clone size: .; V gene: TRBV29-1; CDR3 protein: CSVEGGQGDFMNTEAFF; CDR3 DNA: TGCAGCGTTGAAGGGGGACAGGGTGACTTTATGAACACTGAAGCTTTCTTT
D gene: TRBD1; J gene: TRBJ1-5; clone size: .; V gene: TRBV7-9; CDR3 protein: CASSPALAGGDNQPQHF; CDR3 DNA: TGTGCCAGCAGCCCCGCGTTGGCAGGGGGTGATAATCAGCCCCAGCATTTT
D gene: .; J gene: TRBJ2-7; clone size: .; V gene: TRBV29-1; CDR3 protein: CSVGSSAYEQYF; CDR3 DNA: TGCAGCGTGGGATCTAGCGCGTACGAGCAGTACTTC
D gene: .; J gene: TRBJ1-1; clone size: few; V gene: TRBV2; CDR3 protein: CASRPYLNTEAFF; CDR3 DNA: TGTGCCAGCAGGCCCTATTTAAACACTGAAGCTTTCTTT
D gene: .; J gene: TRBJ1-2; clone size: .; V gene: TRBV27; CDR3 protein: CASSLTGGTNYGYTF; CDR3 DNA: TGTGCCAGCAGTTTAACGGGGGGGACTAACTATGGCTACACCTTC
D gene: TRBD2; J gene: TRBJ2-1; clone size: once; V gene: TRBV19; CDR3 protein: CASSSRTSGRSYNEQFF; CDR3 DNA: TGTGCCAGTAGTTCCCGGACTAGCGGGAGGTCGTACAATGAGCAGTTCTTC
D gene: TRBD1; J gene: TRBJ2-1; clone size: .; V gene: TRBV5-5; CDR3 protein: CASSFGQGFLNEQFF; CDR3 DNA: TGTGCCAGCAGCTTCGGACAGGGGTTCCTCAATGAGCAGTTCTTC
D gene: TRBD1; J gene: TRBJ2-7; clone size: .; V gene: TRBV7-9; CDR3 protein: CASSGITGEFFHEQYF; CDR3 DNA: TGTGCCAGCAGCGGAATTACAGGGGAATTTTTCCACGAGCAGTACTTC
D gene: .; J gene: TRBJ1-1; clone size: .; V gene: TRBV7-9; CDR3 protein: CASQQNTEAFF; CDR3 DNA: TGTGCCAGCCAACAGAACACTGAAGCTTTCTTT
D gene: TRBD1; J gene: TRBJ1-1; clone size: .; V gene: TRBV6-5; CDR3 protein: CASSPRTGFTEAFF; CDR3 DNA: TGTGCCAGCAGTCCGAGGACAGGGTTCACTGAAGCTTTCTTT
D gene: .; J gene: TRBJ2-1; clone size: .; V gene: TRBV5-1; CDR3 protein: CASSLGFSRAYNEQFF; CDR3 DNA: TGCGCCAGCAGCTTGGGCTTCTCGAGGGCCTACAATGAGCAGTTCTTC
D gene: .; J gene: TRBJ1-1; clone size: .; V gene: TRBV30; CDR3 protein: CAWNPRWGGNTEAFF; CDR3 DNA: TGTGCCTGGAACCCAAGGTGGGGGGGAAACACTGAAGCTTTCTTT
D gene: .; J gene: TRBJ1-2; clone size: .; V gene: TRBV15; CDR3 protein: CATSPGGEDYGYTF; CDR3 DNA: TGTGCCACCAGCCCAGGCGGGGAAGACTATGGCTACACCTTC
D gene: TRBD2; J gene: TRBJ2-7; clone size: .; V gene: TRBV28; CDR3 protein: CASSRASGLYLSYEQYF; CDR3 DNA: TGTGCCAGCAGTCGCGCTAGCGGACTCTACCTCTCCTACGAGCAGTACTTC
D gene: TRBD1; J gene: TRBJ2-7; clone size: .; V gene: TRBV7-3; CDR3 protein: CASSINSGDRTTGEQYF; CDR3 DNA: TGTGCCAGCAGCATTAACTCGGGGGACAGGACTACGGGAGAGCAGTACTTC
D gene: TRBD2; J gene: TRBJ2-1; clone size: .; V gene: TRBV2; CDR3 protein: CAAGDGREYNEQFF; CDR3 DNA: TGTGCCGCCGGGGACGGGAGGGAGTACAATGAGCAGTTCTTC
D gene: .; J gene: TRBJ2-1; clone size: .; V gene: TRBV21-1; CDR3 protein: CASSKRGLHNEQFF; CDR3 DNA: TGTGCCAGCAGCAAAAGAGGCCTCCACAATGAGCAGTTCTTC
D gene: TRBD2; J gene: TRBJ2-7; clone size: once; V gene: TRBV11-2; CDR3 protein: CASSLNRGRSLYEQYF; CDR3 DNA: TGTGCCAGCAGCTTGAATCGCGGGAGGAGCCTTTACGAGCAGTACTTC
D gene: .; J gene: TRBJ1-2; clone size: .; V gene: TRBV12-5; CDR3 protein: CASGLGDTSYGYTF; CDR3 DNA: TGTGCTAGTGGTTTGGGGGACACGTCCTATGGCTACACCTTC
D gene: .; J gene: TRBJ2-5; clone size: once; V gene: TRBV2; CDR3 protein: CASSEAWGVAGETQYF; CDR3 DNA: TGTGCCAGCAGTGAAGCGTGGGGGGTAGCCGGGGAGACCCAGTACTTC
D gene: TRBD1; J gene: TRBJ2-7; clone size: .; V gene: TRBV7-9; CDR3 protein: CATGQGAYEQYF; CDR3 DNA: TGTGCCACCGGACAGGGCGCCTACGAGCAGTACTTC
D gene: .; J gene: TRBJ2-2; clone size: few; V gene: TRBV7-9; CDR3 protein: CASSAGKSGTGELFF; CDR3 DNA: TGTGCCAGCAGCGCGGGGAAAAGCGGCACCGGGGAGCTGTTTTTT
D gene: .; J gene: TRBJ2-1; clone size: once; V gene: TRBV7-9; CDR3 protein: CASSLSPGEPSYNEQFF; CDR3 DNA: TGTGCCAGCAGCTTATCTCCCGGGGAGCCTTCCTACAATGAGCAGTTCTTC
D gene: TRBD1; J gene: TRBJ1-1; clone size: .; V gene: TRBV28; CDR3 protein: CASSLRALTGALNTEAFF; CDR3 DNA: TGTGCCAGCAGTCTCCGGGCGTTGACAGGGGCATTGAACACTGAAGCTTTCTTT
D gene: .; J gene: TRBJ2-1; clone size: .; V gene: TRBV7-9; CDR3 protein: CASNYKLGRTRDEQFF; CDR3 DNA: TGTGCCAGCAACTACAAACTAGGGAGAACTCGCGATGAGCAGTTCTTC
D gene: .; J gene: TRBJ1-1; clone size: .; V gene: TRBV19; CDR3 protein: CASSKRSPNTEAFF; CDR3 DNA: TGTGCCAGTAGTAAGAGGTCCCCGAACACTGAAGCTTTCTTT
D gene: TRBD1; J gene: TRBJ2-7; clone size: .; V gene: TRBV6-1; CDR3 protein: CASSEWGQGDYEQYF; CDR3 DNA: TGTGCCAGCAGTGAATGGGGACAGGGTGATTACGAGCAGTACTTC
D gene: TRBD2; J gene: TRBJ2-1; clone size: .; V gene: TRBV6-6; CDR3 protein: CASSSPTSGTWNEQFF; CDR3 DNA: TGTGCCAGCAGTTCGCCGACTAGCGGGACGTGGAATGAGCAGTTCTTC
D gene: .; J gene: TRBJ1-1; clone size: .; V gene: TRBV4-1; CDR3 protein: CASSQDPIRVPTEAFF; CDR3 DNA: TGCGCCAGCAGCCAAGATCCGATCAGGGTCCCCACTGAAGCTTTCTTT
D gene: .; J gene: TRBJ2-7; clone size: .; V gene: TRBV10-3; CDR3 protein: CAISESQVYEQYF; CDR3 DNA: TGTGCCATCAGTGAGTCACAAGTCTACGAGCAGTACTTC
D gene: .; J gene: TRBJ1-1; clone size: .; V gene: TRBV10-3; CDR3 protein: CATQIQGYTEAFF; CDR3 DNA: TGTGCCACGCAAATTCAGGGTTACACTGAAGCTTTCTTT
D gene: TRBD1; J gene: TRBJ2-5; clone size: .; V gene: TRBV28; CDR3 protein: CASSQTGGEPRRETQYF; CDR3 DNA: TGTGCCAGCAGTCAGACAGGGGGCGAGCCGCGGAGGGAGACCCAGTACTTC
D gene: TRBD1; J gene: TRBJ2-1; clone size: .; V gene: TRBV4-1; CDR3 protein: CATRGGNHNEQFF; CDR3 DNA: TGCGCCACCCGAGGGGGCAACCACAATGAGCAGTTCTTC
D gene: TRBD1; J gene: TRBJ1-1; clone size: .; V gene: TRBV28; CDR3 protein: CASSATGTGHEAFF; CDR3 DNA: TGTGCCAGCAGCGCAACCGGGACAGGGCATGAAGCTTTCTTT
D gene: TRBD2; J gene: TRBJ2-1; clone size: .; V gene: TRBV7-9; CDR3 protein: CASSLPSGRDNNEQFF; CDR3 DNA: TGTGCCAGCAGCTTACCCAGCGGGAGGGATAACAATGAGCAGTTCTTC
D gene: TRBD2; J gene: TRBJ2-7; clone size: .; V gene: TRBV13; CDR3 protein: CASSLGQGLAVYEQYF; CDR3 DNA: TGTGCCAGCAGCTTAGGCCAGGGACTAGCGGTATACGAGCAGTACTTC
D gene: TRBD2; J gene: TRBJ2-3; clone size: .; V gene: TRBV6-4; CDR3 protein: CASSDGSGSADTQYF; CDR3 DNA: TGTGCCAGCAGTGATGGTAGCGGGAGCGCTGATACGCAGTATTTT
D gene: .; J gene: TRBJ1-2; clone size: .; V gene: TRBV2; CDR3 protein: CASSEPRQGNYGYTF; CDR3 DNA: TGTGCCAGCAGTGAACCCCGTCAGGGGAACTATGGCTACACCTTC
D gene: .; J gene: TRBJ2-7; clone size: .; V gene: TRBV5-6; CDR3 protein: CASTPGQTAYEQYF; CDR3 DNA: TGTGCCAGCACTCCAGGACAGACCGCCTACGAGCAGTACTTC
D gene: TRBD1; J gene: TRBJ2-1; clone size: .; V gene: TRBV5-8; CDR3 protein: CASSLAGTGFSYNEQFF; CDR3 DNA: TGTGCCAGCAGCTTGGCCGGGACAGGGTTCTCCTACAATGAGCAGTTCTTC
D gene: .; J gene: TRBJ1-4; clone size: .; V gene: TRBV6-4; CDR3 protein: CAGRRQAGGIEKLFF; CDR3 DNA: TGTGCCGGTAGACGTCAAGCCGGGGGTATTGAAAAACTGTTTTTT
D gene: .; J gene: TRBJ1-5; clone size: few; V gene: TRBV5-5; CDR3 protein: CASSSGLMGNQPQHF; CDR3 DNA: TGTGCCAGCAGCTCGGGACTTATGGGGAATCAGCCCCAGCATTTT
D gene: TRBD2; J gene: TRBJ2-5; clone size: once; V gene: TRBV19; CDR3 protein: CASSRGWGLAGKETQYF; CDR3 DNA: TGTGCCAGTAGTAGGGGGTGGGGACTAGCGGGAAAAGAGACCCAGTACTTC
D gene: .; J gene: TRBJ2-7; clone size: .; V gene: TRBV4-1; CDR3 protein: CASGQNYEQYF; CDR3 DNA: TGCGCCAGCGGTCAGAACTACGAGCAGTACTTC
D gene: .; J gene: TRBJ1-2; clone size: few; V gene: TRBV6-5; CDR3 protein: CASSYSEGGNYGYTF; CDR3 DNA: TGTGCCAGCAGTTACTCGGAGGGCGGAAACTATGGCTACACCTTC